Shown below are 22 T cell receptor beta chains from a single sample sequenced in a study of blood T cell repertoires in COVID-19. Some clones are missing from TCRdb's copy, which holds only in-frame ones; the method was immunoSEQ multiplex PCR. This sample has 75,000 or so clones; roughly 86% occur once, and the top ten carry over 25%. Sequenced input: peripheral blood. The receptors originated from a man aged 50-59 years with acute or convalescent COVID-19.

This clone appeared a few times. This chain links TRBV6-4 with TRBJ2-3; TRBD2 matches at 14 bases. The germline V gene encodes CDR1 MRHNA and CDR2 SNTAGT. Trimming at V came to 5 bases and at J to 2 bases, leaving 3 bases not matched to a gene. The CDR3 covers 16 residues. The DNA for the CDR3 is TGTGCCAGCAGTAGACTAGCGGGGGGGACCACAGATACGCAGTATTTT. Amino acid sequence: CASSRLAGGTTDTQYF.

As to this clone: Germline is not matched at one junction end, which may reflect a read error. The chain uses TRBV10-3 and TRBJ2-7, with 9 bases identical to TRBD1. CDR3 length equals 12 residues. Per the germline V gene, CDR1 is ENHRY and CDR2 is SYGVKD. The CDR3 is CAVRDRVNEQYF. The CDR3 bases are TGTGCCGTCAGGGACAGGGTCAACGAGCAGTACTTC.

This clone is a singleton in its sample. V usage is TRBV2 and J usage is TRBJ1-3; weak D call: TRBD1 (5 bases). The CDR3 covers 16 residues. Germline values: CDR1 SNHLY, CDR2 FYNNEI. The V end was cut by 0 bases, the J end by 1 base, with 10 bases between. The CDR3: CASSEAPRQSGNTIYF. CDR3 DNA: TGTGCCAGCAGTGAAGCCCCCCGACAGTCTGGAAACACCATATATTTT. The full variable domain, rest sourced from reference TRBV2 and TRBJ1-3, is EPEVTQTPSHQVTQMGQEVILRCVPISNHLYFYWYRQILGQKVEFLVSFYNNEISEKSEIFDDQFSVERPDGSNFTLKIRSTKLEDSAMYFCASSEAPRQSGNTIYFGEGSWLTVV.

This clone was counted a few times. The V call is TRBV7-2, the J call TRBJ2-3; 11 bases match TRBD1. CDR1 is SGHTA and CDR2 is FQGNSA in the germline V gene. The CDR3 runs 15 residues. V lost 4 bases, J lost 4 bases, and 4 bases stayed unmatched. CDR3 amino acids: CASSWGQGDADTQYF. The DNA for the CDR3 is TGTGCCAGCAGCTGGGGACAGGGGGACGCAGATACGCAGTATTTT.

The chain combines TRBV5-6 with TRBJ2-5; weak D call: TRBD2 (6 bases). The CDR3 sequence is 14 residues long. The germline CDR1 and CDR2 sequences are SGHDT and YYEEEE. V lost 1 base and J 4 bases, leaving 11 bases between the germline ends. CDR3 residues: CASSLTGGGETQYF. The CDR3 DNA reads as TGTGCCAGCAGCTTGACCGGGGGAGGAGAGACCCAGTACTTC.

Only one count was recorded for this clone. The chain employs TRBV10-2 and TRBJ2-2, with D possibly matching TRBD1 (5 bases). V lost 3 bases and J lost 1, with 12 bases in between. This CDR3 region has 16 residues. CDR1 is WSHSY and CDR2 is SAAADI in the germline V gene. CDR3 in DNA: TGCGCCAGCAGTGACGTCTTTGGACAGAACACCGGGGAGCTGTTTTTT. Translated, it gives CASSDVFGQNTGELFF.

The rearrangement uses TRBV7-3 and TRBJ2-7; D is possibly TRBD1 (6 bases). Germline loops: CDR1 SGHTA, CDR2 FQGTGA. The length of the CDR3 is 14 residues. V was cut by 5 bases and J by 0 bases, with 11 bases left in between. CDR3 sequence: CASSPRGGSYEQYF. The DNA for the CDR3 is TGTGCCAGCAGCCCCAGGGGTGGCTCCTACGAGCAGTACTTC.

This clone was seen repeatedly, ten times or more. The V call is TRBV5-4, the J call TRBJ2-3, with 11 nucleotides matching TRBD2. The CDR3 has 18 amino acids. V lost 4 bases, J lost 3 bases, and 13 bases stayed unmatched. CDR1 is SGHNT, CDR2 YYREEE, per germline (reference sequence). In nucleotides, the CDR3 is TGTGCCAGCAGCCACGCGACTAGCGGGGTAGTGAGGACAGATACGCAGTATTTT. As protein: CASSHATSGVVRTDTQYF.

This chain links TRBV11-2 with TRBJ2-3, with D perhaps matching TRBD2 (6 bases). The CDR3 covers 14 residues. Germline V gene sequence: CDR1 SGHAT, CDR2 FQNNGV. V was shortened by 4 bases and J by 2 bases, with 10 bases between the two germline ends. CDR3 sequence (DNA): TGTGCCAGCAGCTGGGGACTCTTCACAGATACGCAGTATTTT. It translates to CASSWGLFTDTQYF.

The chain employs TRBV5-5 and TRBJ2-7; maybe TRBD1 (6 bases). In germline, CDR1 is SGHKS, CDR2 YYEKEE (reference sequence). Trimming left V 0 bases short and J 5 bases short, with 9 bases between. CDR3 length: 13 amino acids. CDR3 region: CASSLEGVNEQYF. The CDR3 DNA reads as TGTGCCAGCAGCTTGGAGGGGGTCAACGAGCAGTACTTC.

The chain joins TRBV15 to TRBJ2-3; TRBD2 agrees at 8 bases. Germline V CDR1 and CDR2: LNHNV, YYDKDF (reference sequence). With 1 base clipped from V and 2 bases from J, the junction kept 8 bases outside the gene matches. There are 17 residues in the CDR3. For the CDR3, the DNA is TGTGCCACCAGCAGAGTTGGGACTAGGCTCCCCACAGATACGCAGTATTTT. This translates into CATSRVGTRLPTDTQYF.

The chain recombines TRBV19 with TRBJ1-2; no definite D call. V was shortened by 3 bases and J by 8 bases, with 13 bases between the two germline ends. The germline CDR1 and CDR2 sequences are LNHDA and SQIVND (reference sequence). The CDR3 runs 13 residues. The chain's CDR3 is CASSIGASGGYTF. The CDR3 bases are TGTGCCAGTAGTATTGGAGCAAGCGGAGGCTACACCTTC.

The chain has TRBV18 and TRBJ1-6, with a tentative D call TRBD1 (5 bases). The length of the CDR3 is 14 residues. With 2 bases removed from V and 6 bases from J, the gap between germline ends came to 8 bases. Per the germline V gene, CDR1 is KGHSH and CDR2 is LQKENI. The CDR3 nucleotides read TGTGCCAGCTCACCAGGGGCAACTAATTCACCCCTCCACTTT. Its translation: CASSPGATNSPLHF.

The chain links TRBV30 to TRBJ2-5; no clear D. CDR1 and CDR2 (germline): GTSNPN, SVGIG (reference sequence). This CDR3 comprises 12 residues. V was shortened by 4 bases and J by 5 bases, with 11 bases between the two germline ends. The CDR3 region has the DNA TGTGCCTGGAAGACTTCGGGTGAGACCCAGTACTTC. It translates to CAWKTSGETQYF.

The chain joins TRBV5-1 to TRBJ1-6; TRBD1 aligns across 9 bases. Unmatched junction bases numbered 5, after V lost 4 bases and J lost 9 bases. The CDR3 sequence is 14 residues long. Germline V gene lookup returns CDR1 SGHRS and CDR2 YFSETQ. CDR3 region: CASSTLDRGSPLHF. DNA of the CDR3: TGCGCCAGCAGCACGTTGGACAGGGGTTCACCCCTCCACTTT.

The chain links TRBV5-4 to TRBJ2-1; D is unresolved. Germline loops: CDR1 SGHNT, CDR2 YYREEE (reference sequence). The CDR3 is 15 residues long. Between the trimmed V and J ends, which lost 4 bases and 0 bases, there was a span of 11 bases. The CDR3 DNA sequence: TGTGCCAGCAGCCCTGCGAGGTTCTCCTACAATGAGCAGTTCTTC. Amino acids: CASSPARFSYNEQFF.

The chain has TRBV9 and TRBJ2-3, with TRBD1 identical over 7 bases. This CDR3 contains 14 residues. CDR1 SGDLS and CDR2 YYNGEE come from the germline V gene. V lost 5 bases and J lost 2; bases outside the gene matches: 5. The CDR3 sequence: CASSPGQYTDTQYF. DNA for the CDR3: TGTGCCAGCAGTCCGGGACAGTACACAGATACGCAGTATTTT. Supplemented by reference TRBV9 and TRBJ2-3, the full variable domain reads DSGVTQTPKHLITATGQRVTLRCSPRSGDLSVYWYQQSLDQGLQFLIQYYNGEERAKGNILERFSAQQFPDLHSELNLSSLELGDSALYFCASSPGQYTDTQYFGPGTRLTVL.

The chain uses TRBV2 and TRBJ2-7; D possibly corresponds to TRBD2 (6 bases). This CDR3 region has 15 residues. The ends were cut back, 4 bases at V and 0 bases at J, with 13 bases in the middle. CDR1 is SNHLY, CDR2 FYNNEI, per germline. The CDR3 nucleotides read TGTGCCAGCAGTGGTGGAGGGGCCGGCTCCTACGAGCAGTACTTC. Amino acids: CASSGGGAGSYEQYF.

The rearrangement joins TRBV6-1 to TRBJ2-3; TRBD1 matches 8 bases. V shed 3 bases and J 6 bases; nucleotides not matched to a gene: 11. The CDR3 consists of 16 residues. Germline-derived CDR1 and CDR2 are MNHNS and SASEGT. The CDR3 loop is CASSERQGRVIDTQYF. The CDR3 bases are TGTGCCAGCAGTGAGAGACAGGGGCGGGTGATCGATACGCAGTATTTT.

The CDR3 loop is CASSARWSNYGYTF. The CDR3 DNA sequence: TGTGCCAGCAGCGCCCGGTGGAGTAACTATGGCTACACCTTC. This chain joins TRBV9 and TRBJ1-2; D gene uncertain. Trimming stripped 3 bases from V and 1 base from J, with 10 bases between. CDR1 and CDR2 (germline): SGDLS, YYNGEE. This CDR3 comprises 14 residues.

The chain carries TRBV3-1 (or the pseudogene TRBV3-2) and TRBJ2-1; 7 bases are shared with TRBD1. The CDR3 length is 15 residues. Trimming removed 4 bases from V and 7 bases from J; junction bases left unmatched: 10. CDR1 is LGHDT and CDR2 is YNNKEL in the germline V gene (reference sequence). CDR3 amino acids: CASSPGEGAKNEQFF. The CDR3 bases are TGTGCCAGCAGCCCAGGTGAGGGGGCGAAAAATGAGCAGTTCTTC.

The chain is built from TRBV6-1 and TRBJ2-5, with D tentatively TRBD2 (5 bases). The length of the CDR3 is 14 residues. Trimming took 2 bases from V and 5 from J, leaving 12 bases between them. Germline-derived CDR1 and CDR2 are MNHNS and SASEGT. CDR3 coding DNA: TGTGCCAGCAGTGAATTGGGTCCGGGGGAGACCCAGTACTTC. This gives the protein CASSELGPGETQYF.